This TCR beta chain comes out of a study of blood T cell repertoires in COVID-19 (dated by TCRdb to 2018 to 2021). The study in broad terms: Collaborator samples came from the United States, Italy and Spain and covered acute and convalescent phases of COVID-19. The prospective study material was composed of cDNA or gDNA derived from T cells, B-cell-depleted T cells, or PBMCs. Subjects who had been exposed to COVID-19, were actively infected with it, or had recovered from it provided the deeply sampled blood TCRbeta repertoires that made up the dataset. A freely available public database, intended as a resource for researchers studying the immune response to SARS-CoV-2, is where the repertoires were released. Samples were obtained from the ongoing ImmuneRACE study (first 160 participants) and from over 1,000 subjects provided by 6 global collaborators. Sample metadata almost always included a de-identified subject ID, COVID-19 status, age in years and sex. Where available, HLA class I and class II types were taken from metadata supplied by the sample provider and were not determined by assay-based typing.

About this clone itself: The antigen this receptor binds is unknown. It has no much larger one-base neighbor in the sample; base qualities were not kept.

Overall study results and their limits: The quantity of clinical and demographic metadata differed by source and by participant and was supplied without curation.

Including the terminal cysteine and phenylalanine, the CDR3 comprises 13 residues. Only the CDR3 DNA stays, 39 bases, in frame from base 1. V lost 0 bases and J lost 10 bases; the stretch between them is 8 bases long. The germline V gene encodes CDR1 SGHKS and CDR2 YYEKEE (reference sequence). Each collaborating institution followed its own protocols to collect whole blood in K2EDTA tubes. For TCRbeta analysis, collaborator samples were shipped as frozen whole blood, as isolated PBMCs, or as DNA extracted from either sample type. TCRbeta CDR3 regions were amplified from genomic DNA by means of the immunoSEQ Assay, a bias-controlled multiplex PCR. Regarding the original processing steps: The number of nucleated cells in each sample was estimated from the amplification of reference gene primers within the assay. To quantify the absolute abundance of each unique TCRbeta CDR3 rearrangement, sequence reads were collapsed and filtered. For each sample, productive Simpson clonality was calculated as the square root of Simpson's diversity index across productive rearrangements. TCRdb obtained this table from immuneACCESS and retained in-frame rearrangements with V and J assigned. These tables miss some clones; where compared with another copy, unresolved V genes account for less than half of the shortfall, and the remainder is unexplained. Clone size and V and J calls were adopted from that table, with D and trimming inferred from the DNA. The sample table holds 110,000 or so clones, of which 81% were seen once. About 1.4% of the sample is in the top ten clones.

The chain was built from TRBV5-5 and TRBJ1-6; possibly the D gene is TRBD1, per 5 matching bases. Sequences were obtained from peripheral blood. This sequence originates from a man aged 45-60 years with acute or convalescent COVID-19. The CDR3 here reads CASSLEGPSPLHF. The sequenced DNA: TGTGCCAGCAGCTTGGAGGGGCCCTCACCCCTCCACTTT.